The 22 T cell receptor beta chains below were found in one sample sequenced in a study of shared clonotypes between healthy human individuals. Profiled with immunoSEQ multiplex PCR; TCRdb holds only in-frame clones, not every one. The sample has 450,000 to 650,000 clones, around 78% seen once. Material: PBMCs. These receptors all stem from a woman in her thirties or forties in good health. Some clones in this sample may be carry-over from other donors' samples.

This chain uses TRBV7-8 with TRBJ2-7, with TRBD1 identical over 10 bases. CDR1 is SGHVS and CDR2 is FQNEAQ in the germline V gene. J gave up 6 bases and V 5 bases, and 4 bases lay outside the gene matches. CDR3 length equals 13 residues. CDR3 DNA sequence: TGTGCCAGCAGCGAGGACAGGGGGTCCGAGCAGTACTTC. Translated, it gives CASSEDRGSEQYF. Looking up the rest from reference TRBV7-8 and TRBJ2-7 gives the full variable domain: GAGVSQSPRYKVAKRGQDVALRCDPISGHVSLFWYQQALGQGPEFLTYFQNEAQLDKSGLPSDRFFAERPEGSVSTLKIQRTQQEDSAVYLCASSEDRGSEQYFGPGTRLTVT.

This sequence joins TRBV5-4 and TRBJ2-3; 8 positions match TRBD2. V lost 4 bases, J lost 4 bases, and 2 bases stayed unmatched. The V gene's germline CDR1 is SGHNT and CDR2 YYREEE (reference sequence). The CDR3 contains 13 residues. The CDR3 bases are TGTGCCAGCAGCCGGACTAGCTCAGATACGCAGTATTTT. Translated, it gives CASSRTSSDTQYF.

V gene TRBV9 combines with J gene TRBJ2-1; D is ambiguous. The ends were cut back, 1 base at V and 7 bases at J, with 6 bases in the middle. Looked up from germline, CDR1 is SGDLS and CDR2 is YYNGEE. The CDR3 consists of 12 residues. The CDR3 reads CASSVRSNEQFF. The CDR3 nucleotides read TGTGCCAGCAGCGTAAGGTCAAATGAGCAGTTCTTC.

This chain links TRBV27 with TRBJ2-2; 7 bases agree with TRBD2. Germline values: CDR1 MNHEY, CDR2 SMNVEV (reference sequence). CDR3 length equals 12 residues. Trimming removed 7 bases from V and 5 bases from J; junction bases left unmatched: 1. CDR3 sequence (DNA): TGTGCCAGCATCGGGGGGACCGGGGAGCTGTTTTTT. This translates into CASIGGTGELFF.

The chain combines TRBV9 with TRBJ2-7; a weak D match, TRBD1 (6 bases). There are 14 residues in the CDR3. V lost 3 bases and J lost 2, with 12 bases in between. Germline V gives CDR1 SGDLS, CDR2 YYNGEE. The CDR3 protein is CASSAGTQPYEQYF. The CDR3 DNA sequence: TGTGCCAGCAGCGCAGGGACACAACCCTACGAGCAGTACTTC. Looking up the rest from reference TRBV9 and TRBJ2-7 gives the full variable domain: DSGVTQTPKHLITATGQRVTLRCSPRSGDLSVYWYQQSLDQGLQFLIQYYNGEERAKGNILERFSAQQFPDLHSELNLSSLELGDSALYFCASSAGTQPYEQYFGPGTRLTVT.

As DNA, the CDR3 is TGTGCCAGCAGCCGGAACACTGAAGCTTTCTTT. The encoded protein is CASSRNTEAFF. This chain joins TRBV13 and TRBJ1-1, with D unresolved. Germline loops: CDR1 PRHDT, CDR2 FYEKMQ (reference sequence). The V and J ends lost 5 bases and 1 base respectively, with 2 bases between them. This CDR3 contains 11 residues.

The V and J genes are TRBV6-5 and TRBJ1-5; 7 bases are a match to TRBD1. The CDR3 spans 15 residues. Losses at the gene ends were 7 bases for V and 4 bases for J; bases not matched to a gene: 10. From germline, CDR1 is MNHEY and CDR2 SVGAGI. The CDR3 here is CASKRDRFLNQPQHF. As DNA, the CDR3 is TGTGCCAGCAAGCGGGACAGATTTTTAAATCAGCCCCAGCATTTT.

The J gene is TRBJ1-3, the V gene TRBV5-4, with 7 nucleotides matching TRBD1. Looked up from germline, CDR1 is SGHNT and CDR2 is YYREEE (reference sequence). This CDR3 has 16 amino acids. Trimming took 4 bases from V and 4 from J; bases not matched to a gene: 11. CDR3 residues: CASSLRTGLGGNTIYF. The CDR3 region has the DNA TGTGCCAGCAGCCTAAGGACAGGTCTAGGAGGAAACACCATATATTTT.

The genes are TRBV4-3 and TRBJ2-2, with D maybe TRBD1 (6 bases). Trimming left V 3 bases short and J 1 base short, with 12 bases between. The CDR3 contains 16 residues. CDR1 LGHNA and CDR2 YSLEER come from the germline V gene. The CDR3: CASSHEGQKNTGELFF. The DNA for the CDR3 is TGCGCCAGCAGCCACGAAGGACAGAAGAACACCGGGGAGCTGTTTTTT.

This clone was counted a single time. This CDR3 is CASSYSKGGWNEQYF. CDR3 DNA: TGTGCCAGCAGTTACTCGAAGGGCGGGTGGAACGAGCAGTACTTC. The gene calls are TRBV6-6 and TRBJ2-7, with D perhaps TRBD2 (5 bases). The V end lost 0 bases, the J end lost 5 bases, and 14 bases lay between the germline ends. The CDR3 is 15 residues long. Germline CDR1 is MNHNY and CDR2 is SVGAGI (reference sequence).

This clone was seen once. This sequence is one base from a far larger clone and is likely a read error. Other DNA sequences of this sample code for an identical CDR3. The rearrangement links TRBV7-2 to TRBJ2-7; D remains ambiguous. This CDR3 has 14 residues. V lost 5 bases and J lost 7, with 18 bases in between. Germline CDR1 is SGHTA and CDR2 is FQGNSA. The CDR3 loop reads CASSRPFLGYEQYF. In DNA form, the CDR3 reads TGTGCCAGCAGCCGCCCTTTTTTGGGGTATGAGCAGTACTTC.

The table lists this clone with many counts. This chain uses TRBV11-2 with TRBJ2-5; 10 bases match TRBD1. Germline trimming cut 5 bases from V and 5 bases from J; bases unmatched to any gene: 5. The germline V gene encodes CDR1 SGHAT and CDR2 FQNNGV. CDR3 length equals 14 residues. Here the CDR3 DNA reads TGTGCCAGCAGCCTGACAGGGGGCGTGGAGACCCAGTACTTC. Translating it yields CASSLTGGVETQYF.

This clone was counted once. Mismatch with germline at one junction end may stem from a read error. The chain carries TRBV7-2 and TRBJ1-5; D remains ambiguous. The CDR3 runs to 13 residues. Looked up from germline, CDR1 is SGHTA and CDR2 is FQGNSA. The CDR3 DNA sequence: TGTGCCAGCAGCTTAGAGCGCACGGCCGATCCGGATTTT. This gives the protein CASSLERTADPDF. Supplemented by reference TRBV7-2 and TRBJ1-5, the full variable domain reads GAGVSQSPSNKVTEKGKDVELRCDPISGHTALYWYRQSLGQGLEFLIYFQGNSAPDKSGLPSDRFSAERTGGSVSTLTIQRTQQEDSAVYLCASSLERTADPDFGDGTRLSIL.

The J gene is TRBJ1-4, the V gene TRBV13; D is perhaps TRBD1 (6 bases). The V gene lost 2 bases and the J gene lost 5 bases, with 6 bases spanning the gap. CDR3 length equals 13 residues. The germline V gene encodes CDR1 PRHDT and CDR2 FYEKMQ (reference sequence). The CDR3, as DNA: TGTGCCAGCAGCTTAAGGGGGAATGAAAAACTGTTTTTT. Translated, it gives CASSLRGNEKLFF.

The V call is TRBV28, the J call TRBJ2-3; no clear D gene. Trimming left V 0 bases short and J 2 bases short, with 6 bases between. The CDR3 covers 14 residues. Germline V gene lookup returns CDR1 MDHEN and CDR2 SYDVKM. The DNA for the CDR3 is TGTGCCAGCAGTTTATGGACGATCACAGATACGCAGTATTTT. Its protein is CASSLWTITDTQYF. Together with reference TRBV28 and TRBJ2-3, the CDR3 gives the full variable domain: DVKVTQSSRYLVKRTGEKVFLECVQDMDHENMFWYRQDPGLGLRLIYFSYDVKMKEKGDIPEGYSVSREKKERFSLILESASTNQTSMYLCASSLWTITDTQYFGPGTRLTVL.

Ten or more counts support this clone. CDR3 loop: CASSWRKGEQFF. In nucleotides, the CDR3 is TGTGCCAGTAGTTGGAGAAAAGGTGAGCAGTTCTTC. The chain carries TRBV19 and TRBJ2-1, with unresolved D. Germline lookup yields CDR1 LNHDA and CDR2 SQIVND (reference sequence). Trimming cost V 5 bases and J 9 bases, with 11 bases left between them. The CDR3 has 12 residues.

For the CDR3, the DNA is TGTGCCAGCAGTGCGGGACTAGCGGGAAACACAGATACGCAGTATTTT. This translates into CASSAGLAGNTDTQYF. J is TRBJ2-3 and V is TRBV2, with 13 bases aligning to TRBD2. CDR1 is SNHLY, CDR2 FYNNEI, per germline. Trimming removed 4 bases from V and 2 bases from J; junction bases left unmatched: 3. The CDR3 covers 16 residues.

This chain joins TRBV6-4 and TRBJ2-6; D ambiguous. Germline V gene sequence: CDR1 MRHNA, CDR2 SNTAGT. Trimming took 0 bases from V and 1 from J, leaving 7 bases between them. CDR3 size: 16 residues. The CDR3 nucleotides are TGTGCCAGCAGTGACTCGGTCAAATCTGGGGCCAACGTCCTGACTTTC. Translation gives CASSDSVKSGANVLTF.

V and J are TRBV27 and TRBJ1-2, with D possibly TRBD1 on 5 matching bases. Looked up from germline, CDR1 is MNHEY and CDR2 is SMNVEV (reference sequence). With 1 base removed from V and 4 bases from J, the gap between germline ends came to 10 bases. The CDR3 spans 14 residues. For the CDR3, the DNA is TGTGCCAGCAGTTTATATTCCGGGGCCTATGGCTACACCTTC. Its protein is CASSLYSGAYGYTF.

The chain joins TRBV7-9 to TRBJ1-4; TRBD1 matches at 9 bases. The CDR3 loop spans 15 amino acids. Germline CDR1 SEHNR, CDR2 FQNEAQ (reference sequence). V shed 6 bases, J shed 8 bases, and the junction held 10 bases outside the gene matches. CDR3 residues: CASSKQGALREKLFF. The CDR3 DNA reads TGTGCCAGCAGTAAACAGGGGGCGCTTCGGGAAAAACTGTTTTTT.

V and J are TRBV28 and TRBJ2-7; D gene ambiguous. V dropped 2 bases and J dropped 4 bases, with 12 bases sitting between them. Germline assignment: CDR1 MDHEN and CDR2 SYDVKM. This CDR3 has 14 residues. CDR3 nucleotides: TGTGCCAGCAGTTTAGACCCGGGTGTGTACGAGCAGTACTTC. Its protein product is CASSLDPGVYEQYF.

The chain carries TRBV28 and TRBJ2-3; 9 bases match TRBD2. The CDR3 contains 18 residues. V trimming: 3 bases; J trimming: 5 bases; junction bases outside the gene matches: 15. The germline V gene encodes CDR1 MDHEN and CDR2 SYDVKM. CDR3 sequence: CASSFPSRLSGRQDTQYF. In nucleotides, the CDR3 is TGTGCCAGCAGTTTTCCCTCACGACTAAGCGGGAGGCAAGATACGCAGTATTTT.